This is a list of T cell receptor beta chains from one sample in a study of T cell responses to AZD1222 COVID-19 vaccine. The assay was immunoSEQ multiplex PCR, and TCRdb's table has in-frame clones only and misses some. This sample carries about 130,000 clones, about nine tenths of them seen once, and the ten largest clones take about 7.1%. This specimen was peripheral blood, taken on day 0 of AZD1222 vaccination. The receptors originated from an adult in good health. Each CDR3 is given with its conserved first and last residue. The D gene is left open where the match is weak. Some rows have no size entry. The others give once, few or many, or a class for an expanded clone.

17	-	TRBD1	TRBV4-2	TRBJ1-2	TGTGCCAGCAGCCAGGGCCTATGGAGGGGGCGGTACTATGGCTACACCTTC	CASSQGLWRGRYYGYTF
13	-	TRBD2	TRBV7-2	TRBJ2-7	TGTGCCAGCAGACCCGCTAGCGGTTACGAGCAGTACTTC	CASRPASGYEQYF
15	few	TRBD1	TRBV2	TRBJ1-3	TGTGCCAGCAGTGAAGACTGGACAGGGGGAAACACCATATATTTT	CASSEDWTGGNTIYF
14	-	-	TRBV7-9	TRBJ2-7	TGTGCCAGCAGCTTAGGGTATCGGTCCTACGAGCAGTACTTC	CASSLGYRSYEQYF
14	-	-	TRBV6-5	TRBJ2-2	TGTGCCAGCAGTTACTCGGTGGGGCTGGGGGAGCTGTTTTTT	CASSYSVGLGELFF
15	-	TRBD1	TRBV5-6	TRBJ1-1	TGTGCCAGCAGCTTGGAGACAGGGCTGAACACTGAAGCTTTCTTT	CASSLETGLNTEAFF
21	-	TRBD2	TRBV4-1	TRBJ2-1	TGCGCCAGCAGCGGCTACACCGGGACTAGCGGGAGGAGGTCCTCCTACAATGAGCAGTTCTTC	CASSGYTGTSGRRSSYNEQFF
14	-	-	TRBV5-1	TRBJ1-3	TGCGCCAGCAGCTTGGACCCCTCTGGAAACACCATATATTTT	CASSLDPSGNTIYF
14	-	TRBD1	TRBV18	TRBJ1-2	TGTGCCAGCTCGGACCCTGGACAGGTCTATGGCTACACCTTC	CASSDPGQVYGYTF
13	-	-	TRBV7-8	TRBJ1-5	TGTGCCAGCACCGACGGCGCCAATCAGCCCCAGCATTTT	CASTDGANQPQHF
16	-	-	TRBV4-3	TRBJ1-1	TGCGCCAGCAGCCAAGATTCAGGGTTAATGAACACTGAAGCTTTCTTT	CASSQDSGLMNTEAFF
15	-	TRBD1	TRBV24-1	TRBJ1-5	TGTGCCACCAGTGACCCCGGGACAGGGAATCAGCCCCAGCATTTT	CATSDPGTGNQPQHF
15	-	-	TRBV28	TRBJ2-7	TGTGCCAGCAGGGACCCTCGTGGGGGGCGTGACGAGCAGTACTTC	CASRDPRGGRDEQYF
14	-	-	TRBV19	TRBJ1-2	TGTGCCAGTACCCCGGGACAAACCAACTATGGCTACACCTTC	CASTPGQTNYGYTF
16	-	-	TRBV3-1/TRBV3-2	TRBJ2-6	TGTGCCAGCAGCCAAGATTTGAGCTCTGGGGCCAACGTCCTGACTTTC	CASSQDLSSGANVLTF
12	-	-	TRBV24-1	TRBJ1-1	TGTGCCACCAGTGAAGGGAAGACTGAAGCTTTCTTT	CATSEGKTEAFF
13	-	-	TRBV30	TRBJ1-5	TGTGCCTGGAGTGTAGAGGGGAATCAGCCCCAGCATTTT	CAWSVEGNQPQHF
15	-	TRBD2	TRBV29-1	TRBJ2-2	TGCAGCGTTGAAGGGACTAGCGAGGACACCGGGGAGCTGTTTTTT	CSVEGTSEDTGELFF
16	-	-	TRBV4-3	TRBJ1-6	TGCGCCAGCAGCCAAGGGCGGTCCATCTATAATTCACCCCTCCACTTT	CASSQGRSIYNSPLHF
13	few	-	TRBV19	TRBJ1-5	TGTGCCAGTAGTCCCAGATACAATCAGCCCCAGCATTTT	CASSPRYNQPQHF
16	-	-	TRBV7-2	TRBJ1-4	TGTGCCAGCAGCGCCAGAGGGAGGGGAGGATATGAAAAACTGTTTTTT	CASSARGRGGYEKLFF
16	-	TRBD1	TRBV6-1	TRBJ2-3	TGTGCCAGCAGTGAAGGATCCGGACAGGGTTGGAATACGCAGTATTTT	CASSEGSGQGWNTQYF
16	-	-	TRBV4-1	TRBJ1-4	TGCGCCAGCAGCCAAGATCGCAGACCGGCGGGAGAAAAACTGTTTTTT	CASSQDRRPAGEKLFF
12	-	-	TRBV28	TRBJ1-2	TGTGCCAGCAGGCGGGAAAACTATGGCTACACCTTC	CASRRENYGYTF
14	-	-	TRBV5-1	TRBJ2-7	TGCGCCAGCAGCTTTCAGCCGAAGGGCGCCGAGCAGTACTTC	CASSFQPKGAEQYF
13	-	-	TRBV27	TRBJ1-5	TGTGCCAGCAGTTACGGGAGCAATCAGCCCCAGCATTTT	CASSYGSNQPQHF
13	-	TRBD1	TRBV4-1	TRBJ1-2	TGCGCCAGCAGCCAGGGACAGGGCTATGGCTACACCTTC	CASSQGQGYGYTF
11	-	-	TRBV6-2/TRBV6-3	TRBJ1-2	TGTGCCAGCAGTCGGTCTTATGGCTACACCTTC	CASSRSYGYTF
15	once	-	TRBV4-2	TRBJ1-2	TGTGCCAGCAGCCAAGAGGAGCGTGGTGTGGGCGGCTACACCTTC	CASSQEERGVGGYTF
12	-	-	TRBV27	TRBJ1-1	TGTGCCAGCGGCCCGGTGAACACTGAAGCTTTCTTT	CASGPVNTEAFF
16	-	-	TRBV5-4	TRBJ2-2	TGTGCCAGCAGCTTTCTGGGCAGGGCGGGCACCGGGGAGCTGTTTTTT	CASSFLGRAGTGELFF
14	once	TRBD1	TRBV28	TRBJ1-5	TGTGCCAGCAGTTTGACAGGGGGCAATCAGCCCCAGCATTTT	CASSLTGGNQPQHF
11	-	-	TRBV28	TRBJ2-1	TGTGCCAGCAGCCCACAGAATGAGCAGTTCTTC	CASSPQNEQFF
16	-	TRBD2	TRBV5-1	TRBJ2-3	TGCGCCAGCAGCTTGTGGGGGGGTAAAGGGGCAGATACGCAGTATTTT	CASSLWGGKGADTQYF
15	-	TRBD1	TRBV11-2	TRBJ2-3	TGTGCCAGCAGCTCCAACACAGGGGGCTGGGATACGCAGTATTTT	CASSSNTGGWDTQYF
14	-	TRBD1	TRBV5-4	TRBJ1-2	TGTGCCAGCAGAGTGGGAGGGGGCGGAAGTGGCTACACCTTC	CASRVGGGGSGYTF
17	-	-	TRBV19	TRBJ1-2	TGTGCCAGTAGTTTCCGGACCCAGGTTCTCTTTTCGAGGGGCTACACCTTC	CASSFRTQVLFSRGYTF
16	-	TRBD1	TRBV19	TRBJ2-7	TGTGCCAGTAGTTACTCCGGGACAGGGGCCAGGGGCGAGCAGTACTTC	CASSYSGTGARGEQYF
16	-	TRBD1	TRBV7-2	TRBJ1-1	TGTGCCAGCAGCTTAGCCGGGACAGGGGCCCTAATTGAAGCTTTCTTT	CASSLAGTGALIEAFF
16	-	TRBD2	TRBV6-2/TRBV6-3	TRBJ2-1	TGTGCCAGCAGTTACTCGTTAGAGCGGGGATACAATGAGCAGTTCTTC	CASSYSLERGYNEQFF
15	-	-	TRBV6-6	TRBJ1-3	TGTGCCAGCACTCCAGGGATTATTTCTGGAAACACCATATATTTT	CASTPGIISGNTIYF
14	-	TRBD1	TRBV9	TRBJ2-5	TGTGCCAGCAGCGCGACAGGGGGCCAAGAGACCCAGTACTTC	CASSATGGQETQYF
16	-	TRBD1	TRBV5-1	TRBJ2-5	TGCGCCAGCAGACACGGGACAGGTGGGTCACGAGAGACCCAGTACTTC	CASRHGTGGSRETQYF
13	-	-	TRBV25-1	TRBJ1-2	TGTGCCAGCAGTCCCGCGAAGGCGTATGGCTACACCTTC	CASSPAKAYGYTF
15	-	TRBD1	TRBV7-2	TRBJ2-5	TGTGCCAGCAGCTTAGGGGACAGGGGGACGGAGACCCAGTACTTC	CASSLGDRGTETQYF
14	-	-	TRBV30	TRBJ1-2	TGTGCCTGGAGTACACAAATTGGCGGGGGGCAGTCCGCCTTC	CAWSTQIGGGQSAF
14	-	-	TRBV2	TRBJ2-1	TGTGCCAGCATGGGGGGGGCCGGCTACAATGAGCAGTTCTTC	CASMGGAGYNEQFF
12	-	-	TRBV7-2	TRBJ2-5	TGTGCCAGCAGCTTAGCCGAGGAGACCCAGTACTTC	CASSLAEETQYF
15	-	-	TRBV7-3	TRBJ1-1	TGTGCCAGCAGCTTAATGGGGGGAGGGAACACTGAAGCTTTCTTT	CASSLMGGGNTEAFF
13	-	-	TRBV6-5	TRBJ2-2	TGTGCCAGCAGTTGGGGACTTTTAGGGGAGCTGTTTTTT	CASSWGLLGELFF
14	-	TRBD1	TRBV25-1	TRBJ1-5	TGTGCCAGCAGCACGACAGGGGAATGGCAGCCCCAGCATTTT	CASSTTGEWQPQHF
16	-	-	TRBV7-9	TRBJ1-6	TGTGCCAGCAGCTTCGTAATGAGCTCCTATAATTCACCCCTCCACTTT	CASSFVMSSYNSPLHF
14	-	-	TRBV7-2	TRBJ1-5	TGTGCCAGCAGTTGGGGTCCACCCAATCAGCCCCAGCATTTT	CASSWGPPNQPQHF
13	-	-	TRBV5-1	TRBJ2-1	TGCGCCAGCAGCTTGGCGATAGGCAATGAGCAGTTCTTC	CASSLAIGNEQFF
13	-	-	TRBV2	TRBJ2-1	TGTGCCAGCAGGTCGGGACACCGCAATGAGCAGTTCTTC	CASRSGHRNEQFF
14	-	-	TRBV5-4	TRBJ1-6	TGTGCCAGCAGCGCACCGGGGCCAAATTCACCCCTCCACTTT	CASSAPGPNSPLHF
13	-	-	TRBV19	TRBJ1-2	TGTGCCAGTGAGCAACAGCGGAACTATGGCTACACCTTC	CASEQQRNYGYTF